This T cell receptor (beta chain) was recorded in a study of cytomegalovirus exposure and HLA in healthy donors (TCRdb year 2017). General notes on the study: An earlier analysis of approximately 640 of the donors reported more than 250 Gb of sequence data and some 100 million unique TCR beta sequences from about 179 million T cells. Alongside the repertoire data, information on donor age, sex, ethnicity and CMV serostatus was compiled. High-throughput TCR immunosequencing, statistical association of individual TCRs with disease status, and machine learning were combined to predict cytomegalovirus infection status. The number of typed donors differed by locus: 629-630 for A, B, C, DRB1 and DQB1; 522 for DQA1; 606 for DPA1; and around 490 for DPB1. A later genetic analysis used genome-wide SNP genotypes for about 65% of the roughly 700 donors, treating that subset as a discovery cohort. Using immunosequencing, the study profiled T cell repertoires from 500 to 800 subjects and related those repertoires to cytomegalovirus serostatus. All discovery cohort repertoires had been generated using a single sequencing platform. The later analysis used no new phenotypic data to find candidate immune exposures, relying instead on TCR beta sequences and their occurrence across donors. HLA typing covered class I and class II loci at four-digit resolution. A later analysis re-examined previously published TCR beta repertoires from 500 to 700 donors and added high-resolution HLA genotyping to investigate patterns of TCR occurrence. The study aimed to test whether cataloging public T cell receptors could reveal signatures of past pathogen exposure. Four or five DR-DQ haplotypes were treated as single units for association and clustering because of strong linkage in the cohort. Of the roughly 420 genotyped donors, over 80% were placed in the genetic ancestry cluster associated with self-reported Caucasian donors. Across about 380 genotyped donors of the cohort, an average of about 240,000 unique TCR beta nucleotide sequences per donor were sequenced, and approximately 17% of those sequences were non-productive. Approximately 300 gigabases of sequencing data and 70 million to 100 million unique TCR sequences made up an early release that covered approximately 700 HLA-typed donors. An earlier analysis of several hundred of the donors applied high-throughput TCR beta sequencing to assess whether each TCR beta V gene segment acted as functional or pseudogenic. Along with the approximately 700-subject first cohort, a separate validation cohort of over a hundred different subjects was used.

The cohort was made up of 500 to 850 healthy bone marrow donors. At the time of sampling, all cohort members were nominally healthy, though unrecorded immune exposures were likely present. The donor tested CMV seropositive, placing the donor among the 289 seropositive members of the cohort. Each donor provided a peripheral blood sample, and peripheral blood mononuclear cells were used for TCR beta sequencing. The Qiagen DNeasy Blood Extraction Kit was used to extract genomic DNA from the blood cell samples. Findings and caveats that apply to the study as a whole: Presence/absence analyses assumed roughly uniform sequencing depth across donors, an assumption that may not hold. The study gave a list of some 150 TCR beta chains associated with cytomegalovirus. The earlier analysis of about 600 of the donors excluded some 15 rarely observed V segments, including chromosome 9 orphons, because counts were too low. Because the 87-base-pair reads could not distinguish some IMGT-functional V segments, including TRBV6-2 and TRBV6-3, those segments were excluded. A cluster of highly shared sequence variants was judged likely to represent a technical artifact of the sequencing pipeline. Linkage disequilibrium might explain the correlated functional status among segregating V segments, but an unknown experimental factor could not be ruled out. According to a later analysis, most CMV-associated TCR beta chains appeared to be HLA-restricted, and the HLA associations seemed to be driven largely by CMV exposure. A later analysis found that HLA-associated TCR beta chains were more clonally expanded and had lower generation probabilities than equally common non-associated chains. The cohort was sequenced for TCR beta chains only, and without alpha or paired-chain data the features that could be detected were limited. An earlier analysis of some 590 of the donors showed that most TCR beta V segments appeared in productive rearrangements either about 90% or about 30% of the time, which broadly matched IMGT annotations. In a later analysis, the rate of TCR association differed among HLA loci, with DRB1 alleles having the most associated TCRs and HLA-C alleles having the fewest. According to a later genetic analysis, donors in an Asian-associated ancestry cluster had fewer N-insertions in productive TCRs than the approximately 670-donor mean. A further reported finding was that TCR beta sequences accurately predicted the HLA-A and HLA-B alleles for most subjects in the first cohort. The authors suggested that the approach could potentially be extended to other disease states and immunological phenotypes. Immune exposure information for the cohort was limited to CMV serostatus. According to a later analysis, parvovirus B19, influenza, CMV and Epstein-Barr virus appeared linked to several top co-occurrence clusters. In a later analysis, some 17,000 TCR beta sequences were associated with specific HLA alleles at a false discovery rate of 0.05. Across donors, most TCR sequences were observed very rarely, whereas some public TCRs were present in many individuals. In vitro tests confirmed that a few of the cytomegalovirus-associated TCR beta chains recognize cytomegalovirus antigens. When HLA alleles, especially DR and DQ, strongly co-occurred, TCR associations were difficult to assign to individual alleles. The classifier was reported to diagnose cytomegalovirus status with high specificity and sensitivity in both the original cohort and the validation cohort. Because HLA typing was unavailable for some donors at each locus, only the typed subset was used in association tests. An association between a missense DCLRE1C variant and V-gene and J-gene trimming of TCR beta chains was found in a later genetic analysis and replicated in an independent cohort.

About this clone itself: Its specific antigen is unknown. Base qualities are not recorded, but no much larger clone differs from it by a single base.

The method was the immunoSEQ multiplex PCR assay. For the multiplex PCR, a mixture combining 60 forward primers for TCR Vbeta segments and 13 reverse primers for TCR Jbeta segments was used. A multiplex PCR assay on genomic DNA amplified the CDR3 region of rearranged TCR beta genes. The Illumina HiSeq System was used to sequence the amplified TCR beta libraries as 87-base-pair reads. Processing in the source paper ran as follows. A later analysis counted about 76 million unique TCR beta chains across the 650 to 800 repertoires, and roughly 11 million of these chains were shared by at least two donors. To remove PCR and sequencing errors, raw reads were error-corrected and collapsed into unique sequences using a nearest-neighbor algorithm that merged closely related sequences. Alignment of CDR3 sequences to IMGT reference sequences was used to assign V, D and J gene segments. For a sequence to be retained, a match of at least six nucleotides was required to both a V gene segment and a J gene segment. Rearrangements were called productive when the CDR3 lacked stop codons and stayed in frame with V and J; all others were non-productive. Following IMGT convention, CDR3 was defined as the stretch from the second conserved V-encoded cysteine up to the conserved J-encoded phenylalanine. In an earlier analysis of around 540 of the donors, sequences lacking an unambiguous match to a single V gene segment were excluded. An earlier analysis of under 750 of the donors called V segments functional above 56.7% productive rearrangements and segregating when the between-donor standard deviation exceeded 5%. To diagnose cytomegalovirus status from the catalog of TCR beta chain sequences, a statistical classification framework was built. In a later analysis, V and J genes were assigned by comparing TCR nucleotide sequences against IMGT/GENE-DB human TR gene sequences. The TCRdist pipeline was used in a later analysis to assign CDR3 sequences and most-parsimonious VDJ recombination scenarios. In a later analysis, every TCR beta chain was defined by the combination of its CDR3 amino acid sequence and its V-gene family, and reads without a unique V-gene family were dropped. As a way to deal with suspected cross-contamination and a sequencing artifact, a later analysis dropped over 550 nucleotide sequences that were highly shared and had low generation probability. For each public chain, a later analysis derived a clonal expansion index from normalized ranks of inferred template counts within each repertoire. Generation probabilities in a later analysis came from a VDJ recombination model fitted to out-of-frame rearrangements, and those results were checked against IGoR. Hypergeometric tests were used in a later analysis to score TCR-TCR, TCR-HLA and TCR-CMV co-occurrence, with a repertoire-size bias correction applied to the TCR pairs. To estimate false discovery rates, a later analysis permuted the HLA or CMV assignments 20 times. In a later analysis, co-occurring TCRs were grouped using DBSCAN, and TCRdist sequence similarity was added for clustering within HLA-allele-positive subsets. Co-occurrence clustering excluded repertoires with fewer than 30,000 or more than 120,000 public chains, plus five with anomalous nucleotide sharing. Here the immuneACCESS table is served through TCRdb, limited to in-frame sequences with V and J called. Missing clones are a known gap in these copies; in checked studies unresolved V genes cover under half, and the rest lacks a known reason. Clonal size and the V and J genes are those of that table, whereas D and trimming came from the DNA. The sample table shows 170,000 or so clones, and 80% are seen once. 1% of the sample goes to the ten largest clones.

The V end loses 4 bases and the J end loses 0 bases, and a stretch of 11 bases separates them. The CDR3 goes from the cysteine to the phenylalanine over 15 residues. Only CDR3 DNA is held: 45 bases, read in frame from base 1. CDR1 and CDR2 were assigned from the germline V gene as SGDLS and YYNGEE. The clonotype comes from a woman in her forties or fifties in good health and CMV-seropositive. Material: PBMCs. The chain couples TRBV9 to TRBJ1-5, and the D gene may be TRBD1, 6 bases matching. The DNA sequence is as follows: TGTGCCAGCAGCCCTAGGGGGTATAGCAATCAGCCCCAGCATTTT. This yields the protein CASSPRGYSNQPQHF.